This T cell receptor (beta chain) emerged from a study of CD8+ T cells in alopecia areata. Study-level findings and limits: Scalp samples also contribute reads from the resident alphabeta T cells found in normal skin. Lesional scalp exceeded normal scalp in clonality, especially in alopecia totalis/universalis.

Reverse transcription of extracted RNA yielded cDNA, which provided the sequencing template. Libraries were prepared by immunoSEQ multiplex PCR; TCRdb keeps only in-frame clonotypes and omits some of them. The repertoire holds about 23,000 clones, with 40% to 65% as singletons. Peripheral blood samples and lesional scalp punch biopsies were obtained from alopecia areata patients. CD4+ and CD8+ T cells were sorted from PBMCs stained for CD3, CD4 and CD8. The CDR3 is 14 residues long. Germline assignment: CDR1 SGHRS and CDR2 YFSETQ. V gave up 4 bases and J gave up 5 bases; unmatched junction bases: 7. About this clone: Its antigen is still unknown.

The J gene is TRBJ2-7, the V gene TRBV5-1; TRBD1 agrees at 9 bases. Sequenced: NKG2D-high CD8+ T cells sorted from blood. The sequence came from a human donor with alopecia areata. Here the CDR3 DNA reads TGCGCCAGCAGCATCGGGACAGGGATCCACGAGCAGTACTTC. Translation: CASSIGTGIHEQYF.